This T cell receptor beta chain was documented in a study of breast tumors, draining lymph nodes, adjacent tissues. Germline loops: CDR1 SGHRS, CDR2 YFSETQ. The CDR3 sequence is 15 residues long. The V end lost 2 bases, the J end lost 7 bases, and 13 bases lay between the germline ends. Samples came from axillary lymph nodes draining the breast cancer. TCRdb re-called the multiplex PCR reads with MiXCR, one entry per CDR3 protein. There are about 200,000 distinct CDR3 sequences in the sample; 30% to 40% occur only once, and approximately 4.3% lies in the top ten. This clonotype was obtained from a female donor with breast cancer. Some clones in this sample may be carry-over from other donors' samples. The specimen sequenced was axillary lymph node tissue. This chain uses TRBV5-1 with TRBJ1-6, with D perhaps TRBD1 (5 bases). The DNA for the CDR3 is TGCGCCAGCAGCTTTCGTCAGGGACCGAATTCACCCCTCCACTTT. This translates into CASSFRQGPNSPLHF.